This record covers a single T cell receptor beta chain. This entry belongs to a study of blood T cell repertoires in COVID-19. Per the germline V gene, CDR1 is SGHTA and CDR2 is FQGTGA. The CDR3 spans 15 residues. Deletions cut 2 bases from V and 0 bases from J, with 11 bases between. TCRdb's table, derived via immunoSEQ multiplex PCR, lists solely in-frame clones and lacks some. The sample records roughly 290,000 clones, over 75% being singletons. The specimen sequenced was peripheral blood. The genes are TRBV7-3 and TRBJ2-7, with D maybe TRBD2 (5 bases). This sequence originates from a woman aged 55-69 years with acute or convalescent COVID-19. Here the CDR3 DNA reads TGTGCCAGCAGCTTAGAGGGCCTCAGCTCCTACGAGCAGTACTTC. Translation gives CASSLEGLSSYEQYF.